This TCR beta chain was sequenced during a study of T cells in Graves' hyperthyroidism and ophthalmopathy. V lost 0 bases and J 4 bases, leaving 7 bases between the germline ends. From germline, CDR1 is DFQATT and CDR2 SNEGSKA (reference sequence). The CDR3 length is 12 residues. Overall study results and limits: Blood also carried most thyroid clonotypes expanded above 0.001.

Comment on this clonotype: What it recognizes is unknown.

From RNA transcripts, TCR beta CDR3 regions were amplified. A set of HTBI primers served as the primers for a first-round RT-PCR of the TCR CDR3. Each CDR3 protein gets one entry after TCRdb re-called the multiplex PCR reads with MiXCR. The sample has about 690,000 distinct CDR3 sequences, 15% to 20% seen once. This clonotype originated in a man aged 50 to 60 with Graves' hyperthyroidism. The chain recombines TRBV20-1 with TRBJ2-7; D gene unclear. The sample taken for sequencing was blood. CDR3 sequence reads: CSAREVDYEQYF. CDR3 in DNA: TGCAGTGCTAGAGAGGTTGATTACGAGCAGTACTTC.